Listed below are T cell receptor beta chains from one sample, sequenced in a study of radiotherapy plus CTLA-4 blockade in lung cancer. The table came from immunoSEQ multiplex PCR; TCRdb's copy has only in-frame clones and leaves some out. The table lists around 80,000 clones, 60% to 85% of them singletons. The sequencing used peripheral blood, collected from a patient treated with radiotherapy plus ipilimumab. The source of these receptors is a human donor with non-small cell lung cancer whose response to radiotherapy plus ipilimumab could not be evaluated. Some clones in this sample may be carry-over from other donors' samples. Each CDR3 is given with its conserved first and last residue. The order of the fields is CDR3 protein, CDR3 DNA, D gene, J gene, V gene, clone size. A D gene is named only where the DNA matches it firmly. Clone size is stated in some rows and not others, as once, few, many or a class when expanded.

CDR3: CATTAGTGADTQYF
DNA: TGCGCCACCACCGCCGGGACAGGGGCAGATACGCAGTATTTT
D: TRBD1
J: TRBJ2-3
V: TRBV5-1
size: .

CDR3: CASSFARTFNEKLFF
DNA: TGCGCCAGCAGCTTCGCCAGAACCTTTAATGAAAAACTGTTTTTT
D: .
J: TRBJ1-4
V: TRBV5-1
size: .

CDR3: CASSEAPAGPEKLFF
DNA: TGTGCCAGCAGTGAAGCGCCGGCAGGGCCGGAAAAACTGTTTTTT
D: .
J: TRBJ1-4
V: TRBV2
size: .

CDR3: CASAPDRYNEQFF
DNA: TGTGCCAGCGCTCCGGACAGGTACAATGAGCAGTTCTTC
D: TRBD1
J: TRBJ2-1
V: TRBV19
size: .

CDR3: CASSIRRADTQYF
DNA: TGTGCCAGTAGTATTAGGCGGGCAGATACGCAGTATTTT
D: .
J: TRBJ2-3
V: TRBV19
size: few

CDR3: CASSDVAGGRETQYF
DNA: TGTGCCAGCAGTGACGTAGCGGGGGGGCGGGAGACCCAGTACTTC
D: TRBD2
J: TRBJ2-5
V: TRBV2
size: .

CDR3: CASKASGNIQYF
DNA: TGTGCCAGCAAAGCTAGCGGGAACATTCAGTACTTC
D: TRBD2
J: TRBJ2-4
V: TRBV6-5
size: .

CDR3: CASSLGGTTSEKLFF
DNA: TGTGCCAGCAGCCTCGGGGGGACTACAAGCGAAAAACTGTTTTTT
D: .
J: TRBJ1-4
V: TRBV7-9
size: .

CDR3: CASSLWGLGRGTGELFF
DNA: TGTGCCAGCAGTTTATGGGGCCTGGGCAGGGGGACCGGGGAGCTGTTTTTT
D: TRBD1
J: TRBJ2-2
V: TRBV28
size: .

CDR3: CASSSGQGYGYTF
DNA: TGTGCCAGCAGCTCCGGACAGGGATATGGCTACACCTTC
D: TRBD1
J: TRBJ1-2
V: TRBV7-2
size: .

CDR3: CASSVSPGTGGYGYTF
DNA: TGTGCCAGCAGCGTATCCCCCGGGACAGGGGGCTATGGCTACACCTTC
D: TRBD1
J: TRBJ1-2
V: TRBV9
size: .

CDR3: CASSPGQGNGYTF
DNA: TGTGCCAGCAGCCCGGGACAGGGAAATGGCTACACCTTC
D: TRBD1
J: TRBJ1-2
V: TRBV2
size: once

CDR3: CASSLAGGVNEQFF
DNA: TGTGCTAGCAGCCTAGCGGGGGGGGTTAATGAGCAGTTCTTC
D: TRBD2
J: TRBJ2-1
V: TRBV7-7
size: .

CDR3: CASSLVGRAEAKLFF
DNA: TGTGCCAGCAGCTTGGTTGGGAGGGCGGAGGCAAAACTGTTTTTT
D: .
J: TRBJ1-4
V: TRBV5-6
size: .

CDR3: CASSQGTGSQETQYF
DNA: TGCGCCAGCAGCCAGGGGACAGGGAGCCAAGAGACCCAGTACTTC
D: TRBD1
J: TRBJ2-5
V: TRBV5-1
size: .

CDR3: CASSLRPRAREVYGYTF
DNA: TGCGCCAGCAGCCTACGTCCCAGGGCCAGGGAGGTCTATGGCTACACCTTC
D: .
J: TRBJ1-2
V: TRBV5-1
size: .

CDR3: CASSFNFGTGRGGTDGYTF
DNA: TGTGCCAGCAGCTTTAATTTCGGGACAGGGAGAGGGGGCACGGATGGCTACACCTTC
D: TRBD1
J: TRBJ1-2
V: TRBV5-4
size: few

CDR3: CASSFKSGGLNEQFF
DNA: TGTGCCAGCAGTTTTAAGAGCGGGGGCCTCAATGAGCAGTTCTTC
D: TRBD2
J: TRBJ2-1
V: TRBV27
size: .

CDR3: CASSPGLIYNEQFF
DNA: TGTGCCAGCAGCCCGGGACTAATTTACAATGAGCAGTTCTTC
D: TRBD2
J: TRBJ2-1
V: TRBV7-8
size: few

CDR3: CAISETGSVKPQHF
DNA: TGTGCCATCAGTGAGACTGGCAGCGTGAAGCCCCAGCATTTT
D: .
J: TRBJ1-5
V: TRBV10-3
size: few

CDR3: CASSALGGQGLGQPQHF
DNA: TGTGCCAGCAGTGCCTTAGGGGGACAGGGTTTGGGGCAGCCCCAGCATTTT
D: TRBD1
J: TRBJ1-5
V: TRBV2
size: .

CDR3: CASRYLTGTGAYEQYF
DNA: TGCGCCAGCCGTTATTTAACCGGGACAGGGGCTTACGAGCAGTACTTC
D: TRBD1
J: TRBJ2-7
V: TRBV4-3
size: .

CDR3: CASRPGSEVSPLHF
DNA: TGCGCCAGCCGTCCCGGGTCAGAGGTTTCACCCCTCCACTTT
D: .
J: TRBJ1-6
V: TRBV4-3
size: .

CDR3: CAWSVYESRRLSGNTIYF
DNA: TGTGCCTGGAGTGTATATGAATCGCGGCGCCTCTCTGGAAACACCATATATTTT
D: .
J: TRBJ1-3
V: TRBV30
size: .

CDR3: CASSQDRTTLNTGELFF
DNA: TGTGCCAGCAGCCAAGATAGGACTACTCTAAACACCGGGGAGCTGTTTTTT
D: .
J: TRBJ2-2
V: TRBV4-2
size: few

CDR3: CASSLLGDRWDYGYTF
DNA: TGTGCCAGCAGTTTATTGGGAGACAGGTGGGACTATGGCTACACCTTC
D: .
J: TRBJ1-2
V: TRBV28
size: few

CDR3: CASSKVQGNNEQFF
DNA: TGTGCCAGCTCGAAGGTCCAGGGGAACAATGAGCAGTTCTTC
D: .
J: TRBJ2-1
V: TRBV11-2
size: .

CDR3: CATSTGGADGYTF
DNA: TGTGCCACGTCGACAGGGGGCGCGGATGGCTACACCTTC
D: TRBD1
J: TRBJ1-2
V: TRBV10-3
size: .

CDR3: CASSFPGQGLGEQYF
DNA: TGCGCCAGCAGCTTCCCGGGACAGGGTCTTGGCGAGCAGTACTTC
D: TRBD1
J: TRBJ2-7
V: TRBV5-1
size: .

CDR3: CASSLYAGLKGTDTQYF
DNA: TGCGCCAGCAGCTTGTACGCAGGGTTAAAGGGCACAGATACGCAGTATTTT
D: .
J: TRBJ2-3
V: TRBV5-1
size: few

CDR3: CSVEPQGVPSYEQYF
DNA: TGCAGCGTTGAACCACAGGGGGTTCCCTCCTACGAGCAGTACTTC
D: TRBD1
J: TRBJ2-7
V: TRBV29-1
size: .

CDR3: CASSLEVRKDEQYF
DNA: TGTGCCAGCAGCTTGGAGGTCAGGAAGGACGAGCAGTACTTC
D: .
J: TRBJ2-7
V: TRBV5-4
size: .

CDR3: CASSLRSTGAYEQYF
DNA: TGTGCCAGCAGCTTGAGATCGACAGGGGCATACGAGCAGTACTTC
D: TRBD1
J: TRBJ2-7
V: TRBV5-4
size: .

CDR3: CASSPPPGLSGGTGGELFF
DNA: TGTGCCAGCAGTCCGCCCCCGGGTCTTAGCGGGGGAACTGGCGGGGAGCTGTTTTTT
D: TRBD2
J: TRBJ2-2
V: TRBV28
size: .

CDR3: CSVSGTTLTDTQYF
DNA: TGCAGCGTTTCCGGGACTACCCTCACAGATACGCAGTATTTT
D: TRBD2
J: TRBJ2-3
V: TRBV29-1
size: .

CDR3: CASSTGTGGGGYQPQHF
DNA: TGCGCCAGCAGCACTGGGACAGGGGGCGGTGGGTACCAGCCCCAGCATTTT
D: TRBD1
J: TRBJ1-5
V: TRBV5-1
size: .

CDR3: CASGLASTGSVSSYEQYF
DNA: TGTGCTAGTGGTTTGGCCTCGACAGGATCGGTAAGCTCCTACGAGCAGTACTTC
D: .
J: TRBJ2-7
V: TRBV12-5
size: .

CDR3: CASSPSLRGNEQFF
DNA: TGTGCCAGCAGCCCATCACTCCGGGGGAATGAGCAGTTCTTC
D: .
J: TRBJ2-1
V: TRBV11-2
size: once

CDR3: CASSYGTGKGDTEAFF
DNA: TGTGCCAGCAGTTACGGGACAGGGAAAGGGGACACTGAAGCTTTCTTT
D: TRBD1
J: TRBJ1-1
V: TRBV6-5
size: .

CDR3: CASSLEPRVYEQFF
DNA: TGCGCCAGCAGCTTGGAGCCCAGGGTCTATGAGCAGTTCTTC
D: .
J: TRBJ2-1
V: TRBV5-1
size: once

CDR3: CASSLAAEQFF
DNA: TGTGCCAGCAGTTTAGCGGCCGAGCAGTTCTTC
D: .
J: TRBJ2-1
V: TRBV28
size: .

CDR3: CTSSPATGSTDTQYF
DNA: TGCACCAGCAGCCCGGCGACAGGGAGCACAGATACGCAGTATTTT
D: .
J: TRBJ2-3
V: TRBV1
size: .